This T cell receptor (beta chain) originates from a study of blood T cell repertoires in COVID-19. The table lists this clone with a few counts. CDR1 is MNHEY and CDR2 is SVGAGI in the germline V gene. There are 14 residues in the CDR3. V dropped 5 bases and J dropped 1 base, with 11 bases sitting between them. Data came from immunoSEQ multiplex PCR; TCRdb stores just in-frame clones and leaves some out. The table lists 200,000 to 300,000 clones, more than 75% of them singletons. Input material: peripheral blood. This TCR was sampled from a woman aged 25 to 39 who had recovered from COVID-19. The chain uses TRBV6-5 and TRBJ1-1, with no clear D. This CDR3 is CASSSSQENTEAFF. The CDR3, as DNA: TGTGCCAGCAGTAGCTCCCAGGAGAACACTGAAGCTTTCTTT.